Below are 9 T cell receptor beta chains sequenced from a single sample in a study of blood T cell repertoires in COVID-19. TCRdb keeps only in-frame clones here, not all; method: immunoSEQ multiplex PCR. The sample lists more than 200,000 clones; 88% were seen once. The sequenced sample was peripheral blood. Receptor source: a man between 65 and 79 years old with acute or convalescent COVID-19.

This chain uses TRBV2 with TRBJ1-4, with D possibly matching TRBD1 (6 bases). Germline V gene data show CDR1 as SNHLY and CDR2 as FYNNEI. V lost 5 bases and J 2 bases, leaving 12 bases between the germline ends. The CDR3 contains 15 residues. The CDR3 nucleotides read TGTGCCAGCAGTCGCCAGACAGGCACTAATGAAAAACTGTTTTTT. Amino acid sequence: CASSRQTGTNEKLFF.

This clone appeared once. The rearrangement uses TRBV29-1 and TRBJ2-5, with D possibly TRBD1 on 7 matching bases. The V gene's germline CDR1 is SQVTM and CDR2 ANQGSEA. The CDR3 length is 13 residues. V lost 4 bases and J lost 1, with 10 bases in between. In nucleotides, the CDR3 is TGCAGCGTTGCGGGGGACAGCCAAGAGACCCAGTACTTC. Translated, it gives CSVAGDSQETQYF.

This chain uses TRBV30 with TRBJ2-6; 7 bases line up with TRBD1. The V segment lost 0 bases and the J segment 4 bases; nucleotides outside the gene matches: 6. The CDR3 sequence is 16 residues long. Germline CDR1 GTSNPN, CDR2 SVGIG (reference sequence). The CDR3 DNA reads TGTGCCTGGAGTGTATCTGGGACAGTGGGGGCCAACGTCCTGACTTTC. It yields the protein CAWSVSGTVGANVLTF. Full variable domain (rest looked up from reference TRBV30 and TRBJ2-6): SQTIHQWPATLVQPVGSPLSLECTVEGTSNPNLYWYRQAAGRGLQLLFYSVGIGQISSEVPQNLSASRPQDRQFILSSKKLLLSDSGFYLCAWSVSGTVGANVLTFGAGSRLTVL.

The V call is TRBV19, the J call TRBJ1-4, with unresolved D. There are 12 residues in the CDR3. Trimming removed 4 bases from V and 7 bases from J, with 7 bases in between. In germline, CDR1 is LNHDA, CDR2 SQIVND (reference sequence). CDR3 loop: CASSNIAEKLFF. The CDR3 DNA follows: TGTGCCAGTAGTAATATAGCTGAAAAACTGTTTTTT. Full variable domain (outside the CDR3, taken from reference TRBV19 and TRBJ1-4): DGGITQSPKYLFRKEGQNVTLSCEQNLNHDAMYWYRQDPGQGLRLIYYSQIVNDFQKGDIAEGYSVSREKKESFPLTVTSAQKNPTAFYLCASSNIAEKLFFGSGTQLSVL.

The CDR3 DNA is TGTGCCAGCAGTTTAACTTGGGAGCCCGGAAACACCATATATTTT. Its protein is CASSLTWEPGNTIYF. The J gene is TRBJ1-3, the V gene TRBV27; D is unclear. The CDR3 totals 15 residues. CDR1 is MNHEY and CDR2 is SMNVEV in the germline V gene (reference sequence). Trimming cost V 2 bases and J 4 bases, with 12 bases left between them.

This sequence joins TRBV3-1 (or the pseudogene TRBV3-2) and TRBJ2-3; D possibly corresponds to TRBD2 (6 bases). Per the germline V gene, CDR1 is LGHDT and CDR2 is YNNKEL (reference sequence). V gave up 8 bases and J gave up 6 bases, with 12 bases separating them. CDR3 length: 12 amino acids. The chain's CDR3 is CASGGGSDTQYF. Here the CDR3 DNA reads TGTGCCAGCGGTGGGGGGAGCGATACGCAGTATTTT.

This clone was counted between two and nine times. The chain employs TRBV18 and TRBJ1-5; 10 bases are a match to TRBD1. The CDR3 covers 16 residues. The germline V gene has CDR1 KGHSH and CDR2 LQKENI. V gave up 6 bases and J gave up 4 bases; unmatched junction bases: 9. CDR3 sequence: CASSPGDRGGNQPQHF. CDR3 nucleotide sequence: TGTGCCAGCTCCCCTGGGGACAGGGGCGGGAATCAGCCCCAGCATTTT.

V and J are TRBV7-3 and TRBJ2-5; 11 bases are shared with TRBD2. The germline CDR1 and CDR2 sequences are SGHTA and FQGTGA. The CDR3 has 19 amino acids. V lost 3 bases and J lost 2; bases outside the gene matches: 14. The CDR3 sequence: CASSLGTSGAPRRQETQYF. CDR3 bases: TGTGCCAGCAGCTTGGGGACTAGCGGAGCCCCTCGTAGGCAAGAGACCCAGTACTTC.

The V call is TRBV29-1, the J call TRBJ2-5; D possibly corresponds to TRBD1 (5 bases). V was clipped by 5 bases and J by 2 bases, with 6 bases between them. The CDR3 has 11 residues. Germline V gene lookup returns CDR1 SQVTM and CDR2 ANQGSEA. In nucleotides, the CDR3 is TGCAGCGTTCGACAGCAAGAGACCCAGTACTTC. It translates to CSVRQQETQYF.